This T cell receptor (beta chain) was sequenced during a study of T cell responses to AZD1222 COVID-19 vaccine. The CDR3 sequence is 14 residues long. The V gene's germline CDR1 is LNHNV and CDR2 YYDKDF (reference sequence). The germline V and J ends were trimmed by 1 base and 1 base, with 5 bases remaining between them. Study-wide points: The CD4 TCRs associated with vaccination extended across spike and predominated at 160-218 and 743-854. Repertoires in all cases were sampled only once the peak T cell response had passed. Nearly half of spike-specific TCRs reportedly target unmutated variant regions. Clonal diversity was possibly underestimated, and white British individuals and females predominated among donors.

TCRdb's table, derived via immunoSEQ multiplex PCR, lists solely in-frame clones and lacks some. In the table there are about 160,000 clones, 92% of which are singletons. As for this clone: The antigen remains unidentified.

This chain joins TRBV15 and TRBJ1-3; D is ambiguous. The specimen was peripheral blood, collected on day 0 of MenACWY control vaccination. The sequence derives from an adult in good health. The CDR3 loop reads CATSRGNSGNTIYF. CDR3 in DNA: TGTGCCACCAGCAGAGGGAATTCTGGAAACACCATATATTTT. Full variable domain (missing parts from reference TRBV15 and TRBJ1-3): DAMVIQNPRYQVTQFGKPVTLSCSQTLNHNVMYWYQQKSSQAPKLLFHYYDKDFNNEADTPDNFQSRRPNTSFCFLDIRSPGLGDTAMYLCATSRGNSGNTIYFGEGSWLTVV.